Below, one TCR beta chain is given with its context. Its antigen is currently unknown. This sample is part of a study of T cell repertoires in cytomegalovirus infection. Study-wide context: Public TCR beta signature analysis indicated the presence of both CMV infection and matching HLA type. Findings of the study overall: Cumulated frequencies of public TCR beta families served to identify carriers of CMV plus the relevant HLA.

Germline V CDR1 and CDR2: SNHLY, FYNNEI. Trimming shortened V by 8 bases and J by 4 bases, and 8 bases separated the two germline ends. The CDR3 length is 11 residues. From the reads, TCRdb called clonotypes with MiXCR, one entry per CDR3 protein. The table shows roughly 640,000 distinct CDR3 sequences, with roughly 26% occurring only once. The sequencing sample was made of CD8+ T cells from PBMCs. The clonotype originates from a human donor in good health (CMV status not recorded). Some clones in this sample may be carry-over from other donors' samples. The chain has TRBV2 and TRBJ1-2; no firm D call. The CDR3 sequence: CASPGAYGYTF. The DNA for the CDR3 is TGTGCCAGCCCCGGTGCCTATGGCTACACCTTC.